Reported below is one TCR beta chain. This entry comes from a study of blood T cell repertoires in COVID-19. CDR1 and CDR2 (germline): MDHEN, SYDVKM. Trimming stripped 5 bases from V and 0 bases from J, with 5 bases between. The CDR3 has 14 amino acids. Assay: immunoSEQ multiplex PCR; the TCRdb copy retains only in-frame clones and omits some. The table includes a few hundred thousand clones, roughly 87% detected once. The study assigned cohorts using participant-reported clinical history. Each recovered donor of Cohort 3 presented with two negative PCRs, clearance, or symptom resolution. Sequencing was performed on PBMCs or T cells enriched from blood (not recorded which). The sequence derives from a woman in her 30s who had recovered from COVID-19. The J gene is TRBJ1-6, the V gene TRBV28; D remains unclear. CDR3 sequence reads: CASSTVSYNSPLHF. The CDR3 DNA reads as TGTGCCAGCAGTACGGTCTCCTATAATTCACCCCTCCACTTT.